The T cell receptor beta chain described here comes from a study of Graves' ophthalmopathy and Graves' hyperthyroidism. Amplification from RNA transcripts yielded the TCR beta CDR3 regions. The library came from an HTBI-primed first-round RT-PCR and a second-round multiplex PCR. TCRdb processed the multiplex PCR reads anew with MiXCR; each CDR3 protein has one entry. The table records over a million distinct CDR3 sequences, roughly 35% of them present only once. CDR3 length equals 16 residues. Germline V gene sequence: CDR1 KGHSH, CDR2 LQKENI. The trim removed 0 bases at V and 8 bases at J, leaving 7 bases unmatched. This clonotype was counted between two and nine times.

The V gene is TRBV18, the J gene TRBJ1-6; 7 bases align to TRBD1. The TCR was taken from an adult man with Graves' hyperthyroidism. The sequencing input was peripheral blood or thyroid tissue (not recorded which). The CDR3: CASSPPGEGAYSPLHF. DNA of the CDR3: TGTGCCAGCTCACCACCAGGTGAGGGGGCTTATTCACCCCTCCACTTT.